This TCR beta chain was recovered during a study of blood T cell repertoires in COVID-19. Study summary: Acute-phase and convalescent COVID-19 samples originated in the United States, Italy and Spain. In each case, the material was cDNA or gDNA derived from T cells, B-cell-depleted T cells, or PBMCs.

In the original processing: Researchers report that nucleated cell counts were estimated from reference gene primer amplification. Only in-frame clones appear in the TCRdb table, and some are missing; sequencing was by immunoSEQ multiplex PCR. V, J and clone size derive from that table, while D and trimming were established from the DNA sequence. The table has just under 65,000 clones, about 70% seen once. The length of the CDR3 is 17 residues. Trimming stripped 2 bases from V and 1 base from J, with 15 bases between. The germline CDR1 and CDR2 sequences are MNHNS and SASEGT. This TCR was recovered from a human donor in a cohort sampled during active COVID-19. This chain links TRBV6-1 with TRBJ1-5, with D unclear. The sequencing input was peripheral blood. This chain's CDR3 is CASSENFPGISNQPQHF. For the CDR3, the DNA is TGTGCCAGCAGTGAAAACTTTCCGGGAATAAGCAATCAGCCCCAGCATTTT.